This entry concerns a single T cell receptor beta chain. This CDR3 contains 13 residues. Germline CDR1 reads MNHEY; CDR2 reads SMNVEV (reference sequence). Per the authors' pipeline: Estimated nucleated cell counts came from reference gene primer amplification. TCRdb's copy holds only in-frame clones and misses some; the assay was immunoSEQ multiplex PCR. V and J calls and clone size are given by that table; D and trimming were obtained from the DNA. The table lists a few hundred thousand clones, 85% of them singletons, with roughly 3.7% in the top ten. This sample is part of a study of blood T cell repertoires in COVID-19. Overall study: Whether acute or convalescent, the COVID-19 samples came from the United States, Italy and Spain. Nucleic acid was either cDNA or gDNA, and it came from T cells, B-cell-depleted T cells, or PBMCs.

The sequenced sample consisted of peripheral blood. V usage is TRBV27 and J usage is TRBJ2-1; 8 bases agree with TRBD1. The sequence came from a woman younger than 30 with acute or convalescent COVID-19. For the CDR3, the DNA is TGTGCATCGACAGGGGACATTTACAATGAGCAGTTCTTC. It translates to CASTGDIYNEQFF.